These T cell receptor beta chains were read from a single sample in a study of beta chain features in type 1 diabetes. TCRdb's table, derived via immunoSEQ multiplex PCR, lists solely in-frame clones and lacks some. The table has roughly 700,000 clones, around an eighth seen once. Sequencing used naive CD4+ T cells from blood. These receptors originate from a man aged 18 to 29 with type 1 diabetes. Each CDR3 is given with its conserved first and last residue. A D gene is named only where the DNA matches it firmly. Expanded clones get a size class; other rows say once, few or many, or leave the size out.

TRBV10-3	.	.	TRBJ1-6	TGCGCCAGCACACCTCAGAATTCACCCCTCCACTTT	CASTPQNSPLHF
TRBV9	.	.	TRBJ1-1	TGTGCCAGCTCCTCTTCAGGTTTAATGAACACTGAAGCTTTCTTT	CASSSSGLMNTEAFF
TRBV7-6	.	.	TRBJ2-6	TGTGCCAGCAGCGGGTCTGGGGCCAACGTCCTGACTTTC	CASSGSGANVLTF
TRBV4-1	few	.	TRBJ1-1	TGCGCCAGCAGCCAAGATCTTGGGGGGTCCATGAACACTGAAGCTTTCTTT	CASSQDLGGSMNTEAFF
TRBV30	.	.	TRBJ1-2	TGTGCCTGGGCGGGGGGCTTCTATGGCTACACCTTC	CAWAGGFYGYTF
TRBV6-1	.	.	TRBJ1-2	TGTGCCAGCAGTCCTAAGGGATTTGGCTACACCTTC	CASSPKGFGYTF
TRBV19	.	TRBD1	TRBJ1-1	TGTGCCAGTAGTAAGACAGGGGGCACTGAAGCTTTCTTT	CASSKTGGTEAFF
TRBV5-1	few	TRBD1	TRBJ1-1	TGCGCCAGCAGCTTTGCCGGGACAGACAACACTGAAGCTTTCTTT	CASSFAGTDNTEAFF
TRBV7-8	.	.	TRBJ1-1	TGTGCCAGCAGCTATATGCGCGGGGCTGAAGCTTTCTTT	CASSYMRGAEAFF
TRBV30	.	TRBD1	TRBJ2-1	TGTGCCTGGAGTGTAGGGACAGGCTACAATGAGCAGTTCTTC	CAWSVGTGYNEQFF
TRBV30	.	.	TRBJ1-1	TGTGCCTGGAGTGTGGCCATGAGAGCTTTCTTT	CAWSVAMRAFF
TRBV7-9	.	TRBD2	TRBJ2-1	TGTGCCAGCAGCACCCTAGCGGGGGGGCTCCCCAATGAGCAGTTCTTC	CASSTLAGGLPNEQFF
TRBV7-9	.	TRBD1	TRBJ2-7	TGTGCCACTAAACAGGGGAGCTCCTACGAGCAGTACTTC	CATKQGSSYEQYF
TRBV18	.	.	TRBJ2-5	TGTGCCAGCTCCCCCCAGGAGACCCAGTACTTC	CASSPQETQYF
TRBV10-3	.	.	TRBJ2-3	TGTGCCATCAGTGAGGGAAATACGCAGTATTTT	CAISEGNTQYF
TRBV7-9	few	.	TRBJ2-1	TGTGCCAGCAGCTTAGCGTCGGGGGGCCCCAAGGTTGTGCAGTTCTTC	CASSLASGGPKVVQFF
TRBV21-1	.	.	TRBJ1-2	TGTGCCAGCAGCACCCGACAGCAACGGGGCTACACCTTC	CASSTRQQRGYTF
TRBV15	.	.	TRBJ1-2	TGTGCCACCAGCAGAGATGAGGTCCTCTGGGGCTACACCTTC	CATSRDEVLWGYTF
TRBV30	few	.	TRBJ2-7	TGTGCCTGGAGTTCCACCACGGGCAGCTCCTACGAGCAGTACTTC	CAWSSTTGSSYEQYF
TRBV4-1	few	TRBD1	TRBJ2-7	TGCGCCAGCAGCCGACGTTCACCGGGACAGACCCAGACTATCTACGAGCAGTACTTC	CASSRRSPGQTQTIYEQYF
TRBV30	.	TRBD1	TRBJ1-5	TGTGCCTGGGATACAGGGGGGAATCAGCCCCAGCATTTT	CAWDTGGNQPQHF
TRBV29-1	few	.	TRBJ2-7	TGCAGCGTTGAGGAGGGGGACAACTACGAGCAGTACTTC	CSVEEGDNYEQYF
TRBV27	few	.	TRBJ1-5	TGTGCCAGCAGCTCGTCAATCAGCAATCAGCCCCAGCATTTT	CASSSSISNQPQHF
TRBV2	few	TRBD2	TRBJ2-7	TGTGCCAGCAGTGATGGTCGGCTAGCGGGGGACGAGCAGTACTTC	CASSDGRLAGDEQYF
TRBV5-1	.	.	TRBJ2-3	TGCGCCAGCAGCTTGGCCCCGGACTCGGGAAGCACAGATACGCAGTATTTT	CASSLAPDSGSTDTQYF
TRBV5-1	few	.	TRBJ2-3	TGCGCCAGCAGCCCCTCCCCTAGCCCAGATACGCAGTATTTT	CASSPSPSPDTQYF
TRBV5-1	.	TRBD1	TRBJ2-3	TGCGCCAGCAGCCGTGACAGGGGTATGGCCACAGATACGCAGTATTTT	CASSRDRGMATDTQYF
TRBV25-1	few	.	TRBJ1-2	TGTGCCAGCAGTGCCTCAGGGGCGGCTGGCTACACCTTC	CASSASGAAGYTF
TRBV2	.	TRBD1	TRBJ1-5	TGTGCCAGCAATCGACAGGGGGCCGGCAATCAGCCCCAGCATTTT	CASNRQGAGNQPQHF
TRBV10-3	.	.	TRBJ2-5	TGTGCCATCAGTGAGACGGATGGTTTCGGGACTGAACAAGAGACCCAGTACTTC	CAISETDGFGTEQETQYF
TRBV27	.	.	TRBJ2-1	TGTGCCAGCAGCCCACTGACCGATGAGCAGTTCTTC	CASSPLTDEQFF
TRBV4-2	few	TRBD2	TRBJ2-7	TGTGCCAGCAGCCAAGCTTCCAGAGCGGGGCCCTACGAGCAGTACTTC	CASSQASRAGPYEQYF
TRBV25-1	.	.	TRBJ2-7	TGTGCCAGCAGTGACTCCCGGACGAGCCACGAGCAGTACTTC	CASSDSRTSHEQYF
TRBV2	.	.	TRBJ2-2	TGTGCCAGCAGTAAGAGGGCAGGGTCGAACACCGGGGAGCTGTTTTTT	CASSKRAGSNTGELFF
TRBV18	few	TRBD1	TRBJ1-2	TGTGCCAGCTCACCGGACCCCCTCAACAGGGGGAATGGCTACACCTTC	CASSPDPLNRGNGYTF
TRBV13	few	TRBD1	TRBJ2-2	TGTGCCAGCAGGACAGGGGTTGGCGGGGAGCTGTTTTTT	CASRTGVGGELFF
TRBV6-5	.	.	TRBJ2-7	TGTGCCAGCAGCATCCAAGAAACGGCCTACGAGCAGTACTTC	CASSIQETAYEQYF